One sample yielded the 30 T cell receptor beta chains listed below, sequenced in a study of T cell changes during pregnancy in multiple sclerosis. Method: immunoSEQ multiplex PCR; TCRdb's copy keeps in-frame clones and lacks some. The top ten hold more than 0.8% of the sample, which has tens of thousands of clones, roughly 90% seen once. The sample here was peripheral blood, taken in the first trimester of pregnancy. These receptors were taken from a female donor in good health, enrolled as a control in a pregnancy study.

The chain combines TRBV11-2 with TRBJ1-1; 7 bases match TRBD1. This CDR3 comprises 13 residues. V trimming: 5 bases; J trimming: 5 bases; junction bases outside the gene matches: 5. Germline CDR1 SGHAT, CDR2 FQNNGV. The CDR3 region is CASSLTGVTEAFF. As DNA, the CDR3 is TGTGCCAGCAGCCTAACAGGGGTTACTGAAGCTTTCTTT.

The chain joins TRBV13 to TRBJ2-1, with D perhaps TRBD2 (6 bases). V lost 5 bases, J lost 9 bases, and 17 bases lay in between. The CDR3 is made up of 14 amino acids. CDR1 and CDR2 from the germline V gene are PRHDT and FYEKMQ (reference sequence). The CDR3: CASSELGTGSEQFF. CDR3 bases: TGTGCCAGCAGCGAACTCGGGACTGGCAGTGAGCAGTTCTTC.

The chain's CDR3 is CASSIAGGPYEQYF. The CDR3 DNA sequence: TGCGCCAGCAGCATCGCGGGGGGTCCCTACGAGCAGTACTTC. This rearrangement joins TRBV5-1 to TRBJ2-7, with 8 bases that match TRBD2. Looked up from germline, CDR1 is SGHRS and CDR2 is YFSETQ. V gave up 4 bases and J gave up 2 bases; unmatched junction bases: 5. The CDR3 covers 14 residues.

The chain couples TRBV6-5 to TRBJ1-2; D ambiguous. The CDR3 covers 14 residues. V was trimmed by 5 bases and J by 1 base, leaving 11 bases between them. Germline V gives CDR1 MNHEY, CDR2 SVGAGI. CDR3 DNA: TGTGCCAGCAGTGCGGGAAGCAGTAACTATGGCTACACCTTC. Translated: CASSAGSSNYGYTF.

The chain recombines TRBV6-1 with TRBJ1-3; 7 nucleotides align to TRBD1. The CDR3 contains 15 residues. CDR1 MNHNS and CDR2 SASEGT come from the germline V gene. The junction had 2 bases not matched to a gene; V was cut back by 3 bases and J by 0 bases. CDR3 nucleotide sequence: TGTGCCAGCAGTGATTGGACAGGCTCTGGAAACACCATATATTTT. This gives the protein CASSDWTGSGNTIYF.

The CDR3 loop is CASSNRDRESPLHF. CDR3 bases: TGTGCCAGCAGCAACCGGGACAGGGAATCACCCCTCCACTTT. The V gene is TRBV7-9, the J gene TRBJ1-6, with 9 bases fitting TRBD1. CDR3 length equals 14 residues. Germline V gene lookup returns CDR1 SEHNR and CDR2 FQNEAQ (reference sequence). The ends lost 5 bases at V and 10 bases at J; junction bases unmatched: 6.

V and J are TRBV5-4 and TRBJ1-1, with TRBD1 matching 8 bases. J was trimmed by 0 bases and V by 4 bases; bases with no gene match: 5. This CDR3 is built from 15 residues. Per germline, CDR1 SGHNT and CDR2 YYREEE (reference sequence). CDR3 residues: CASSPGQGMNTEAFF. The CDR3 DNA is TGTGCCAGCAGCCCTGGACAGGGAATGAACACTGAAGCTTTCTTT.

The genes are TRBV9 and TRBJ2-5, with D maybe TRBD1 (5 bases). The CDR3 loop spans 14 amino acids. V gave up 6 bases and J gave up 1 base, with 13 bases separating them. Germline lookup yields CDR1 SGDLS and CDR2 YYNGEE. The chain's CDR3 is CASKGRGSQETQYF. CDR3 nucleotides: TGTGCCAGCAAGGGTAGGGGAAGCCAAGAGACCCAGTACTTC. Looking up the rest from reference TRBV9 and TRBJ2-5 gives the full variable domain: DSGVTQTPKHLITATGQRVTLRCSPRSGDLSVYWYQQSLDQGLQFLIQYYNGEERAKGNILERFSAQQFPDLHSELNLSSLELGDSALYFCASKGRGSQETQYFGPGTRLLVL.

This chain connects TRBV7-2 to TRBJ2-7; a weak D match, TRBD1 (6 bases). Deletions cut 1 base from V and 5 bases from J, with 15 bases between. The CDR3 totals 15 residues. CDR1 SGHTA and CDR2 FQGNSA come from the germline V gene. The CDR3 is CASSLGLGATDEQYF. DNA of the CDR3: TGTGCCAGCAGCTTAGGGCTGGGGGCGACGGACGAGCAGTACTTC.

This clone has a single count. The chain joins TRBV5-1 to TRBJ1-5, with D possibly TRBD1 on 5 matching bases. The V end lost 3 bases, the J end lost 4 bases, and 14 bases lay between the germline ends. The CDR3 extends over 15 amino acids. The V gene's germline CDR1 is SGHRS and CDR2 YFSETQ. The CDR3 sequence: CASSWGGGTNQPQHF. The CDR3, as DNA: TGCGCCAGCAGCTGGGGTGGCGGGACTAATCAGCCCCAGCATTTT. The whole variable domain, filled in from reference TRBV5-1 and TRBJ1-5, reads KAGVTQTPRYLIKTRGQQVTLSCSPISGHRSVSWYQQTPGQGLQFLFEYFSETQRNKGNFPGRFSGRQFSNSRSEMNVSTLELGDSALYLCASSWGGGTNQPQHFGDGTRLSIL.

This clone was seen a handful of times. The chain uses TRBV10-1 and TRBJ2-7; D is unclear. The CDR3 has 15 residues. Trimming took off 0 bases at V and 0 bases at J, with 9 bases between the two ends. CDR1 WNHNN and CDR2 SYGVQD come from the germline V gene (reference sequence). For the CDR3, the DNA is TGCGCCAGCAGTGAGTCGGAGACCGGCTCCTACGAGCAGTACTTC. Translating gives CASSESETGSYEQYF.

CDR3 DNA sequence: TGTGCCATCAGTTCTACAGGCTTCACCTACGAGCAGTACTTC. It translates to CAISSTGFTYEQYF. The chain carries TRBV10-3 and TRBJ2-7, with a possible D match to TRBD1 (5 bases). Per germline, CDR1 ENHRY and CDR2 SYGVKD. CDR3 size: 14 residues. V shed 5 bases and J shed 2 bases, with 13 bases lying between them.

The chain combines TRBV30 with TRBJ1-1; D unclear. Germline V gene lookup returns CDR1 GTSNPN and CDR2 SVGIG (reference sequence). The germline V and J ends were trimmed by 7 bases and 1 base, with 7 bases remaining between them. This CDR3 comprises 11 residues. The CDR3 nucleotides are TGTGCCTTCCGGGGGAACACTGAAGCTTTCTTT. This translates into CAFRGNTEAFF.

This chain uses TRBV5-1 with TRBJ2-5, with TRBD1 matching over 9 bases. CDR3 length: 14 amino acids. Per the germline V gene, CDR1 is SGHRS and CDR2 is YFSETQ. With V trimmed by 4 bases and J by 5 bases, 6 bases remained unmatched. CDR3 sequence: CASSITGGEETQYF. CDR3 nucleotide sequence: TGCGCCAGCAGCATTACAGGGGGCGAGGAGACCCAGTACTTC.

J is TRBJ1-2 and V is TRBV7-9, with 9 bases aligning to TRBD1. CDR3 length: 14 residues. CDR1 SEHNR and CDR2 FQNEAQ come from the germline V gene (reference sequence). The junction had 4 bases not matched to a gene; V was cut back by 6 bases and J by 2 bases. CDR3 coding DNA: TGTGCCAGCAGGCACGGGACAGGGAACTATGGCTACACCTTC. It is translated as CASRHGTGNYGYTF.

The rearrangement uses TRBV5-1 and TRBJ2-7; 7 bases fit TRBD2. This CDR3 contains 15 residues. Germline values: CDR1 SGHRS, CDR2 YFSETQ. J lost 6 bases, V lost 2 bases, and 11 bases had no gene match. The CDR3 spells CASSFRSAGLIEQYF. As DNA, the CDR3 is TGCGCCAGCAGCTTTCGATCAGCGGGATTGATCGAGCAGTACTTC. Together with reference TRBV5-1 and TRBJ2-7, the CDR3 gives the full variable domain: KAGVTQTPRYLIKTRGQQVTLSCSPISGHRSVSWYQQTPGQGLQFLFEYFSETQRNKGNFPGRFSGRQFSNSRSEMNVSTLELGDSALYLCASSFRSAGLIEQYFGPGTRLTVT.

The V gene is TRBV15, the J gene TRBJ2-3; D perhaps matches TRBD2 (7 bases). The CDR3 is 17 residues long. Germline CDR1 and CDR2: LNHNV and YYDKDF (reference sequence). V was shortened by 0 bases and J by 0 bases, with 13 bases between the two germline ends. The CDR3 region is CATSREYAGASTDTQYF. The CDR3 DNA is TGTGCCACCAGCAGAGAATACGCGGGGGCTAGCACAGATACGCAGTATTTT. The variable domain in full, with the rest retrieved from reference TRBV15 and TRBJ2-3, is DAMVIQNPRYQVTQFGKPVTLSCSQTLNHNVMYWYQQKSSQAPKLLFHYYDKDFNNEADTPDNFQSRRPNTSFCFLDIRSPGLGDTAMYLCATSREYAGASTDTQYFGPGTRLTVL.

The chain couples TRBV6-1 to TRBJ2-1; 8 bases align to TRBD2. The CDR3 spans 16 residues. V shed 2 bases, J shed 1 base, and the junction held 4 bases outside the gene matches. CDR1 MNHNS and CDR2 SASEGT come from the germline V gene. CDR3: CASSEMGGGSYNEQFF. CDR3 bases: TGTGCCAGCAGTGAAATGGGCGGGGGGTCCTACAATGAGCAGTTCTTC.

The chain is built from TRBV19 and TRBJ2-5, with TRBD2 as a possible D gene (6 bases). The germline V and J ends were trimmed by 2 bases and 4 bases, with 11 bases remaining between them. CDR1 is LNHDA, CDR2 SQIVND, per germline (reference sequence). The CDR3 length is 14 residues. CDR3 protein: CASSIWAGRETQYF. DNA for the CDR3: TGTGCCAGTAGTATATGGGCGGGGCGAGAGACCCAGTACTTC.

The rearrangement joins TRBV27 to TRBJ2-3, with TRBD2 as a possible D gene (6 bases). The CDR3 runs to 16 residues. V lost 7 bases and J lost 0, with 17 bases in between. Germline CDR1 and CDR2: MNHEY and SMNVEV (reference sequence). The CDR3 nucleotides read TGTGCCAGCAAACTGCGCCCGGCGGGGAGCACAGATACGCAGTATTTT. Encoded protein: CASKLRPAGSTDTQYF.

This chain uses TRBV5-4 with TRBJ1-2, with D unclear. Deletions cut 0 bases from V and 9 bases from J, with 6 bases between. The germline gives CDR1 SGHNT, CDR2 YYREEE (reference sequence). The CDR3 runs 11 residues. For the CDR3, the DNA is TGTGCCAGCAGCTTGGGGCAGAGCTACACCTTC. It yields the protein CASSLGQSYTF.

J is TRBJ1-2 and V is TRBV6-5; TRBD1 aligns across 8 bases. Germline assignment: CDR1 MNHEY and CDR2 SVGAGI. The CDR3 spans 16 residues. V trimming: 2 bases; J trimming: 4 bases; junction bases outside the gene matches: 9. The CDR3 nucleotides read TGTGCCAGCAGTTACACGGGACAGGCGCTCGGCTATGGCTACACCTTC. Translated: CASSYTGQALGYGYTF.

The chain joins TRBV6-5 to TRBJ2-5; D gene unclear. V was trimmed by 6 bases and J by 4 bases, leaving 15 bases between them. Per the germline V gene, CDR1 is MNHEY and CDR2 is SVGAGI. This CDR3 has 14 residues. CDR3 loop: CASRVDSAGETQYF. The CDR3 DNA reads as TGTGCCAGCAGAGTAGACTCCGCCGGAGAGACCCAGTACTTC.

This chain links TRBV10-3 with TRBJ1-1; a weak D match, TRBD1 (5 bases). Germline values: CDR1 ENHRY, CDR2 SYGVKD. CDR3 length: 14 residues. Trimming stripped 3 bases from V and 1 base from J, with 9 bases between. CDR3 bases: TGTGCCATCAGTGACCCCGGGGGGAACACTGAAGCTTTCTTT. Translated: CAISDPGGNTEAFF.

The rearrangement links TRBV18 to TRBJ2-3; 8 bases agree with TRBD1. Germline loops: CDR1 KGHSH, CDR2 LQKENI. The CDR3 length is 16 residues. The J segment lost 1 base and the V segment lost 3 bases, leaving 6 bases of the junction unmatched. The CDR3 nucleotides read TGTGCCAGCTCACCCACCCGGACAGGGCGCACAGATACGCAGTATTTT. Translating gives CASSPTRTGRTDTQYF.

The V and J genes are TRBV7-8 and TRBJ2-6; 8 positions agree with TRBD2. Germline V lookup: CDR1 SGHVS, CDR2 FQNEAQ. Trimming removed 0 bases from V and 0 bases from J; junction bases left unmatched: 4. This CDR3 is built from 18 residues. The CDR3: CASSLAYGGASGANVLTF. CDR3 in DNA: TGTGCCAGCAGCTTAGCTTACGGGGGGGCCTCTGGGGCCAACGTCCTGACTTTC.

This sequence joins TRBV4-3 and TRBJ2-3, with D unresolved. V lost 0 bases and J 5 bases, leaving 6 bases between the germline ends. The CDR3 loop spans 13 amino acids. Germline V gives CDR1 LGHNA, CDR2 YSLEER. The CDR3 reads CASSQERRDTQYF. CDR3 coding DNA: TGCGCCAGCAGCCAAGAAAGGAGAGATACGCAGTATTTT.

The CDR3 loop is CASSQVLEPPAAEAFF. CDR3 DNA sequence: TGCGCCAGCAGCCAAGTTCTGGAACCCCCCGCGGCTGAAGCTTTCTTT. This rearrangement joins TRBV4-3 to TRBJ1-1; D unresolved. Per the germline V gene, CDR1 is LGHNA and CDR2 is YSLEER. Trimming stripped 1 base from V and 6 bases from J, with 18 bases between. CDR3 size: 16 residues.

This clone is a singleton in its sample. CDR3 in amino acids: CASSYIREGGELFF. The CDR3 DNA follows: TGTGCCAGCAGTTACATTCGGGAAGGCGGGGAGCTGTTTTTT. The V call is TRBV6-5, the J call TRBJ2-2; a possible D gene is TRBD2 (5 bases). The V gene lost 2 bases and the J gene lost 7 bases, with 11 bases spanning the gap. This CDR3 comprises 14 residues. Germline V gene lookup returns CDR1 MNHEY and CDR2 SVGAGI.

J is TRBJ2-3 and V is TRBV19; D gene unclear. The CDR3 is made up of 15 amino acids. CDR1 is LNHDA, CDR2 SQIVND, per germline (reference sequence). Between the trimmed V and J ends, which lost 7 bases and 5 bases, there was a span of 19 bases. As DNA, the CDR3 is TGTGCCAGTAACCCGCCCCCCCCGGCGGTAGATACGCAGTATTTT. Residues: CASNPPPPAVDTQYF.